This entry describes one T cell receptor beta chain. Its antigen is not identified. This CDR3 contains 15 residues. Germline values: CDR1 LNHDA, CDR2 SQIVND (reference sequence). Each CDR3 protein gets one entry in TCRdb, which reprocessed the 5' RACE reads and gives no DNA. In all, the sample yields some 150,000 distinct CDR3 sequences. The source of the sample is a study of T cells expressing NK-cell markers. Study information: Sequenced donors, eight in total, included seven who were HCMV-seropositive and one who was seronegative.

General study results and limits: Of the CD8+ T cells in about 6 donors, about 1.0-7.5% belonged to dominant NKG2C+ clonotypes.

Source material: blood T cells: a sorted CD56 or NKG2C T cell subset, CD4+ or CD8+ T cells, or bulk PBMC T cells (not recorded which). The source of this sequence is a young man in good health. This sequence joins TRBV19 and TRBJ1-5. The CDR3 region is CASSIVGNRDQPQHF.